Listed here are 21 T cell receptor beta chains from one sample, sequenced in a study of blood T cell repertoires in COVID-19. Only in-frame clones appear in the TCRdb table, and some are missing; sequencing was by immunoSEQ multiplex PCR. The sample consists of some 160,000 clones, about four fifths of them appearing once. Sequenced material: peripheral blood. The receptors shown here come from a woman aged 80 or over with acute or convalescent COVID-19.

This chain uses TRBV29-1 with TRBJ1-2, with 12 bases identical to TRBD1. Germline V lookup: CDR1 SQVTM, CDR2 ANQGSEA. With V trimmed by 7 bases and J by 2 bases, 5 bases remained unmatched. The CDR3 is made up of 14 amino acids. The CDR3 spells CSAAGQGANYGYTF. The CDR3 nucleotides are TGCAGCGCAGCGGGACAGGGGGCAAACTATGGCTACACCTTC.

The chain employs TRBV6-4 and TRBJ2-3; a weak D match, TRBD2 (6 bases). The CDR3 has 14 amino acids. CDR1 and CDR2 from the germline V gene are MRHNA and SNTAGT. Trimming pared 7 bases from V and 7 bases from J, leaving 18 bases between. CDR3 loop: CASMPNRDSNTQYF. The CDR3 DNA reads TGTGCCAGCATGCCCAACCGGGACTCCAATACGCAGTATTTT.

This clone was detected only a few times. The V and J genes are TRBV5-6 and TRBJ1-2, with TRBD1 matching over 7 bases. Germline CDR1 reads SGHDT; CDR2 reads YYEEEE. CDR3 size: 15 residues. J lost 5 bases, V lost 4 bases, and 11 bases had no gene match. CDR3 protein: CASSRQGQLYYGYTF. The CDR3, as DNA: TGTGCCAGCAGCCGACAGGGACAGCTCTATTATGGCTACACCTTC. Complete variable domain (other parts from reference TRBV5-6 and TRBJ1-2): DAGVTQSPTHLIKTRGQQVTLRCSPKSGHDTVSWYQQALGQGPQFIFQYYEEEERQRGNFPDRFSGHQFPNYSSELNVNALLLGDSALYLCASSRQGQLYYGYTFGSGTRLTVV.

The chain joins TRBV10-2 to TRBJ2-2; 9 bases fit TRBD1. Unmatched junction bases numbered 5, after V lost 4 bases and J lost 2 bases. CDR3 length equals 16 residues. From germline, CDR1 is WSHSY and CDR2 SAAADI. CDR3 loop: CASSGGTGLNTGELFF. The DNA of the CDR3 is TGCGCCAGCAGTGGAGGGACAGGGCTTAACACCGGGGAGCTGTTTTTT.

This rearrangement joins TRBV2 to TRBJ1-3; D unresolved. The CDR3 is made up of 14 amino acids. V dropped 7 bases and J dropped 0 bases, with 10 bases sitting between them. CDR1 and CDR2 from the germline V gene are SNHLY and FYNNEI. The CDR3 nucleotides read TGTGCCAGCAAAGCGGTGCTCTCTGGAAACACCATATATTTT. Its translation: CASKAVLSGNTIYF.

DNA of the CDR3: TGTGCCAGCAGTTTCCGCGACTTAGTCTCTGAAGCTTTCTTT. Its protein product is CASSFRDLVSEAFF. The rearrangement joins TRBV28 to TRBJ1-1; no definite D call. V was clipped by 3 bases and J by 6 bases, with 14 bases between them. Looked up from germline, CDR1 is MDHEN and CDR2 is SYDVKM. The CDR3 spans 14 residues.

This chain links TRBV5-6 with TRBJ2-3; TRBD2 matches at 8 bases. The germline V gene has CDR1 SGHDT and CDR2 YYEEEE. V lost 4 bases, J lost 1 base, and 8 bases stayed unmatched. The CDR3 covers 16 residues. DNA for the CDR3: TGTGCCAGCAGCCTCCAGAGCGGGAGCGGCACAGATACGCAGTATTTT. Amino acids: CASSLQSGSGTDTQYF.

This clone was recorded a few times. The DNA for the CDR3 is TGTGCCAGCAGCAGGACAGGGGACAATGAGCAGTTCTTC. Its protein is CASSRTGDNEQFF. This sequence joins TRBV4-2 and TRBJ2-1; 9 bases are shared with TRBD1. The junction had 1 base not matched to a gene; V was cut back by 5 bases and J by 5 bases. Germline loops: CDR1 LGHNA, CDR2 YNFKEQ. The CDR3 covers 13 residues.

For the CDR3, the DNA is TGTGCCAGTAGGGGGGCCACAGGGGGCATGAACACTGAAGCTTTCTTT. It yields the protein CASRGATGGMNTEAFF. This chain uses TRBV19 with TRBJ1-1; 9 bases are shared with TRBD1. This CDR3 has 16 amino acids. The junction had 8 bases not matched to a gene; V was cut back by 6 bases and J by 0 bases. CDR1 LNHDA and CDR2 SQIVND come from the germline V gene (reference sequence).

This clone has at least ten counts. V usage is TRBV14 and J usage is TRBJ1-2, with D possibly TRBD1 on 5 matching bases. Germline values: CDR1 SGHDN, CDR2 FVKESK. V dropped 4 bases and J dropped 6 bases, with 9 bases sitting between them. The CDR3 is 12 amino acids. In DNA form, the CDR3 reads TGTGCCAGCAGCCCCTTCAGGGATGGCTACACCTTC. This gives the protein CASSPFRDGYTF.

About this clone: Other DNA variants within this sample encode the same CDR3. The CDR3 region is CASSPPTGGNTGELFF. As DNA, the CDR3 is TGTGCCAGCTCACCACCGACAGGGGGAAACACCGGGGAGCTGTTTTTT. The rearrangement uses TRBV18 and TRBJ2-2; 9 bases are a match to TRBD1. The V segment lost 0 bases and the J segment 2 bases; nucleotides outside the gene matches: 1. The V gene's germline CDR1 is KGHSH and CDR2 LQKENI. The CDR3 length is 16 residues.

This chain joins TRBV2 and TRBJ2-7, with D tentatively TRBD1 (6 bases). Trimming left V 8 bases short and J 3 bases short, with 8 bases between. The CDR3 consists of 11 residues. CDR1 and CDR2 from the germline V gene are SNHLY and FYNNEI. This CDR3 reads CASGTNYEQYF. In DNA form, the CDR3 reads TGTGCCAGCGGGACAAACTACGAGCAGTACTTC.

The chain uses TRBV6-1 and TRBJ2-7; 9 bases are shared with TRBD1. The length of the CDR3 is 15 residues. Germline loops: CDR1 MNHNS, CDR2 SASEGT. V dropped 2 bases and J dropped 3; count of bases not matched to a gene: 5. The CDR3 nucleotides read TGTGCCAGCAGTGAACCGGGACAGGGAGGCTACGAGCAGTACTTC. Translating gives CASSEPGQGGYEQYF.

The V and J genes are TRBV5-4 and TRBJ2-3, with D tentatively TRBD2 (6 bases). The length of the CDR3 is 13 residues. V lost 4 bases and J lost 5, with 11 bases in between. Looked up from germline, CDR1 is SGHNT and CDR2 is YYREEE (reference sequence). The CDR3 DNA sequence: TGTGCCAGCAGCCCGGGGGAAGGAGATACGCAGTATTTT. Residues: CASSPGEGDTQYF.

This chain connects TRBV4-1 to TRBJ2-7; 11 bases match TRBD2. The CDR3 is made up of 15 amino acids. The germline V gene has CDR1 MGHRA and CDR2 YSYEKL. The trim removed 1 base at V and 7 bases at J, leaving 6 bases unmatched. CDR3 nucleotide sequence: TGCGCCAGCAGCCAAGGCCTAGCGGGAGGTAGAGAGCAGTACTTC. It yields the protein CASSQGLAGGREQYF.

The V gene is TRBV19, the J gene TRBJ2-1; 16 bases fit TRBD2. This CDR3 has 19 amino acids. Germline values: CDR1 LNHDA, CDR2 SQIVND (reference sequence). J lost 2 bases, V lost 4 bases, and 8 bases had no gene match. CDR3 coding DNA: TGTGCCAGTAGTACCGGGACTAGCGGGGGGGTTTCTCCCTACAATGAGCAGTTCTTC. It is translated as CASSTGTSGGVSPYNEQFF.

This clone was detected only once. This chain links TRBV7-3 with TRBJ2-5; D is possibly TRBD2 (5 bases). V was pared by 3 bases and J by 2 bases, with 10 bases between. Germline V gene sequence: CDR1 SGHTA, CDR2 FQGTGA. This CDR3 comprises 14 residues. The CDR3 region has the DNA TGTGCCAGCAGCTTCGGTAGGGAGCAAGAGACCCAGTACTTC. Translation: CASSFGREQETQYF.

Only one count was recorded for this clone. The chain uses TRBV19 and TRBJ1-1, with D unclear. The CDR3 has 12 amino acids. The V end was cut by 6 bases, the J end by 4 bases, with 9 bases between. The germline V gene encodes CDR1 LNHDA and CDR2 SQIVND (reference sequence). The DNA for the CDR3 is TGTGCCAGTAGGACCTGGGCCACTGAAGCTTTCTTT. Its protein product is CASRTWATEAFF. The variable domain in full, with the rest retrieved from reference TRBV19 and TRBJ1-1, is DGGITQSPKYLFRKEGQNVTLSCEQNLNHDAMYWYRQDPGQGLRLIYYSQIVNDFQKGDIAEGYSVSREKKESFPLTVTSAQKNPTAFYLCASRTWATEAFFGQGTRLTVV.

The chain carries TRBV2 and TRBJ1-1, with 7 bases identical to TRBD1. The germline V gene encodes CDR1 SNHLY and CDR2 FYNNEI. The CDR3 has 14 amino acids. The V segment lost 6 bases and the J segment 1 base; nucleotides outside the gene matches: 5. The CDR3 coding sequence is TGTGCCAGCAGGGAGGGGGCCGAGAACACTGAAGCTTTCTTT. Translating gives CASREGAENTEAFF.

The chain has TRBV6-5 and TRBJ1-6, with D unresolved. Germline loops: CDR1 MNHEY, CDR2 SVGAGI. This CDR3 comprises 14 residues. V was clipped by 4 bases and J by 14 bases, with 18 bases between them. The CDR3, as DNA: TGTGCCAGCAGTTCCACTCAGTTGGGTCGGGCCCTCCACTTT. Translated: CASSSTQLGRALHF.

CDR3 in amino acids: CASSRANEQFF. CDR3 DNA: TGTGCCAGCAGCCGAGCCAATGAGCAGTTCTTC. This rearrangement joins TRBV5-6 to TRBJ2-1; D remains unclear. Deletions cut 4 bases from V and 6 bases from J, with 5 bases between. The CDR3 covers 11 residues. Germline CDR1 is SGHDT and CDR2 is YYEEEE. Complete variable domain (other parts from reference TRBV5-6 and TRBJ2-1): DAGVTQSPTHLIKTRGQQVTLRCSPKSGHDTVSWYQQALGQGPQFIFQYYEEEERQRGNFPDRFSGHQFPNYSSELNVNALLLGDSALYLCASSRANEQFFGPGTRLTVL.